This T cell receptor (beta chain) originates from a study of T cells after yellow fever vaccination. The study's findings and limits: In post-booster samples, most primary-vaccination clones reappeared (about 96% CD4, 70% to 90% CD8).

TCRdb reanalysed the 5' RACE reads using MiXCR and keeps one entry per CDR3 protein. Counted here are a few hundred thousand distinct CDR3 sequences, more than 8.5% occurring once; the ten biggest clones make up approximately 19%. This clonotype was seen ten or more times. No antigen is known for it. Germline values: CDR1 MNHEY, CDR2 SMNVEV (reference sequence). Losses at the gene ends were 3 bases for V and 3 bases for J; bases not matched to a gene: 10. The CDR3 is 16 residues long. This specimen consisted of PBMCs, obtained on the day of the first yellow fever vaccination. This clonotype was obtained from a man aged 18 to 29 who received the YFV17D yellow fever vaccine. The chain uses TRBV27 and TRBJ2-5; 7 bases agree with TRBD2. CDR3 residues: CASSFSQGRGEETQYF. The CDR3 DNA follows: TGTGCCAGCAGTTTTTCCCAGGGCCGGGGGGAAGAGACCCAGTACTTC.